Presented here are 10 T cell receptor beta chains from one specimen sequenced in a study of OX40 agonist ivuxolimab in advanced cancers. Only in-frame clones appear in the TCRdb table, and some are missing; sequencing was by immunoSEQ multiplex PCR. The repertoire has 15,000 to 20,000 clones, 80% to 90% of them found once; the top ten carry roughly 25%. The sequencing used CD4+ or CD8+ T cells sorted from blood, collected in a trial of the OX40 agonist ivuxolimab. The origin of the receptors is an adult with an advanced solid tumor such as melanoma, head and neck, liver or kidney cancer.

This clone is labeled large (0.1 to 1%). The DNA for the CDR3 is TGTGCCAGCAGTGAATTTGGGGATGGGAGCACTGAAGCTTTCTTT. It translates to CASSEFGDGSTEAFF. The V call is TRBV6-1, the J call TRBJ1-1; D call uncertain. Germline V gene sequence: CDR1 MNHNS, CDR2 SASEGT. The CDR3 spans 15 residues. V was trimmed by 2 bases and J by 4 bases, leaving 14 bases between them.

CDR3 sequence reads: CASSSRIVLYNEQFF. CDR3 bases: TGTGCCAGCAGCTCAAGAATTGTCCTTTACAATGAGCAGTTCTTC. The rearrangement uses TRBV14 and TRBJ2-1; unclear D gene. The germline V gene has CDR1 SGHDN and CDR2 FVKESK. The ends were cut back, 5 bases at V and 4 bases at J, with 15 bases in the middle. The CDR3 totals 15 residues.

The J gene is TRBJ1-5, the V gene TRBV21-1; the table names TRBD1, a call not compared with the DNA. TRBV21-1 is labeled a pseudogene. The CDR3 is 10 amino acids. The CDR3 spells CASRTGNQHF. DNA for the CDR3: TGTGCCAGCAGGACAGGGAACCAGCATTTT.

The chain employs TRBV27 and TRBJ2-7, with a possible D match to TRBD1 (7 bases). The germline CDR1 and CDR2 sequences are MNHEY and SMNVEV (reference sequence). V was pared by 5 bases and J by 1 base, with 12 bases between. This CDR3 is 14 amino acids long. The CDR3 sequence is CASSPGGMSYEQYF. DNA of the CDR3: TGTGCCAGCAGTCCAGGGGGGATGTCCTACGAGCAGTACTTC.

The CDR3 reads CASRRTAADTQYF. CDR3 DNA: TGTGCCAGCCGTCGAACGGCGGCAGATACGCAGTATTTT. The chain couples TRBV14 to TRBJ2-3; D uncertain. This CDR3 is built from 13 residues. Germline V CDR1 and CDR2: SGHDN, FVKESK. V lost 8 bases to trimming and J lost 4 bases, with 13 bases between them.

This clone was observed a handful of times. The gene calls are TRBV4-2 and TRBJ1-3; D remains ambiguous. The V and J ends lost 4 bases and 0 bases respectively, with 16 bases between them. Germline CDR1 reads LGHNA; CDR2 reads YNFKEQ. There are 17 residues in the CDR3. The DNA of the CDR3 is TGTGCCAGCAGCCTCGGAACCTACTCGAGCTCTGGAAACACCATATATTTT. Encoded protein: CASSLGTYSSSGNTIYF.

The chain has TRBV19 and TRBJ2-7; 12 nucleotides line up with TRBD2. With 5 bases clipped from V and 3 bases from J, the junction kept 8 bases outside the gene matches. CDR1 and CDR2 from the germline V gene are LNHDA and SQIVND (reference sequence). The CDR3 length is 16 residues. The CDR3 DNA is TGTGCCAGTAGTGTGCCGGGACTAGCGGGTTTCTACGAGCAGTACTTC. Protein: CASSVPGLAGFYEQYF.

The chain combines TRBV4-1 with TRBJ2-3; D gene uncertain. Per germline, CDR1 MGHRA and CDR2 YSYEKL. V lost 1 base to trimming and J lost 6 bases, with 11 bases between them. The CDR3 covers 14 residues. In DNA, the CDR3 is TGCGCCAGCAGCCAAGTGGGTGATCTCGATACGCAGTATTTT. This translates into CASSQVGDLDTQYF.

The V gene is TRBV9, the J gene TRBJ2-1, with 13 bases fitting TRBD2. Germline trimming cut 0 bases from V and 0 bases from J; bases unmatched to any gene: 3. The CDR3 covers 18 residues. Germline V gene data show CDR1 as SGDLS and CDR2 as YYNGEE. The CDR3 loop reads CASSVGTSGGFSYNEQFF. Written as DNA, the CDR3 is TGTGCCAGCAGCGTAGGGACTAGCGGGGGCTTCTCCTACAATGAGCAGTTCTTC. Full variable domain (missing parts from reference TRBV9 and TRBJ2-1): DSGVTQTPKHLITATGQRVTLRCSPRSGDLSVYWYQQSLDQGLQFLIQYYNGEERAKGNILERFSAQQFPDLHSELNLSSLELGDSALYFCASSVGTSGGFSYNEQFFGPGTRLTVL.

The rearrangement links TRBV28 to TRBJ2-7; 7 bases line up with TRBD1. The CDR3 sequence is 14 residues long. CDR1 MDHEN and CDR2 SYDVKM come from the germline V gene. J gave up 2 bases and V 5 bases, and 6 bases lay outside the gene matches. CDR3 in amino acids: CASSIGQVTYEQYF. The CDR3 DNA is TGTGCCAGCAGTATCGGACAGGTGACCTACGAGCAGTACTTC.